This T cell receptor (beta chain) was sequenced in a study of T cell changes during pregnancy in multiple sclerosis (dated by TCRdb to between 2018 and 2021). About the study as a whole: The study looked at changes in the T cell repertoire across pregnancy in women with multiple sclerosis.

Libraries were made using the immunoSEQ multiplex PCR assay. TCRdb limited this immuneACCESS table to in-frame rearrangements with V and J called. A share of clones is missing; checked studies link under half to unresolved V genes, and the rest is unexplained. The sample records tens of thousands of clones, around 93% of which are singletons. The ten largest clones add up to more than 1.5% of the sample. With regard to this clone: Its antigen has not been determined. No much larger clone exists at a distance of one base, and base qualities are not known.

V loses 6 bases, J loses 2 bases, and the germline ends lie 22 bases apart. Taken from the germline V gene, the CDR1 and CDR2 loops are ENHRY and SYGVKD. Inclusive of the bounding cysteine and phenylalanine, the CDR3 is 17 residues long. Only the CDR3 DNA stays, 51 bases, in frame from base 1. The starting material was peripheral blood, obtained in the first trimester of pregnancy. The origin of this receptor is a female donor in good health, enrolled as a control in a pregnancy study. The sequence joins TRBV10-3 to TRBJ1-1, with TRBD1 perhaps the D gene, on 5 matching bases. The CDR3 reads as follows: CAISLTETLGANTEAFF. The DNA reads TGTGCCATCAGCTTGACAGAAACTTTAGGGGCTAACACTGAAGCTTTCTTT.